This T cell receptor (beta chain) was documented in a study of long-term antiretroviral therapy in people with HIV. Researchers ran immunoSEQ v3.0 at survey level. The protocol was immunoSEQ multiplex PCR, while the TCRdb copy is restricted to in-frame clones and leaves out a portion. The profile covers tens of thousands of clones, with 75% to 95% appearing a single time and 4.3% taken by the ten largest. The length of the CDR3 is 14 residues. The V gene end was trimmed by 4 bases and the J gene end by 5 bases; junction bases not matched to a gene: 5. Germline CDR1 reads SGDLS; CDR2 reads YYNGEE. The sequence was collected from a middle-aged woman with HIV. The rearrangement joins TRBV9 to TRBJ1-5; 8 nucleotides align to TRBD1. This sample comprised unsorted PBMCs, obtained about 5.3 years after starting antiretroviral therapy. This CDR3 is CASSTGQGHQPQHF. The CDR3 DNA reads as TGTGCCAGCAGCACAGGACAGGGCCATCAGCCCCAGCATTTT.